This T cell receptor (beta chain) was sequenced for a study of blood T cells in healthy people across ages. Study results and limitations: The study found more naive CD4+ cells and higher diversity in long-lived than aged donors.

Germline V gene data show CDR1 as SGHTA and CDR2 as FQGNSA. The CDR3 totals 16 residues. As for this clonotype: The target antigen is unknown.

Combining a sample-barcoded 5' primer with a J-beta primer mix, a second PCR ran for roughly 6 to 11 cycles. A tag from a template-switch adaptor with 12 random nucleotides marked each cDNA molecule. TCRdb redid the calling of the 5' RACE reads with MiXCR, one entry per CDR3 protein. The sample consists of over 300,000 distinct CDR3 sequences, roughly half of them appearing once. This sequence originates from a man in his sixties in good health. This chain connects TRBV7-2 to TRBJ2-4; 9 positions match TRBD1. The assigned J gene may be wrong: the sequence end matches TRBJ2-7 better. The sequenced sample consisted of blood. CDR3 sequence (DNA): TGTGCCAGCAGCAACCCCGAGGGGACAGGGAAATACGAGCAGTACTTC. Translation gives CASSNPEGTGKYEQYF.